This record covers a single T cell receptor beta chain. What it recognizes is unknown. The source of the sample is a study of OX40 agonist ivuxolimab in advanced cancers. Study-wide points: Doses of 0.1 to 3.0 mg/kg were accompanied by clonal expansion of CD4+ and CD8+ blood T cells by week 6. Determination of antigen specificity was not performed for the expanded peripheral T cells.

Germline V gives CDR1 MNHNS, CDR2 SASEGT. Trimming left V 8 bases short and J 7 bases short, with 9 bases between. CDR3 length equals 11 residues. The assay was immunoSEQ multiplex PCR, and TCRdb's table has in-frame clones only and misses some. The sample holds approximately 19,000 clones, less than 95% seen once. This sequence originates from an adult with an advanced solid tumor such as melanoma, head and neck, liver or kidney cancer. The source material was CD4+ or CD8+ T cells sorted from blood, sampled in a trial of the OX40 agonist ivuxolimab. The V call is TRBV6-1, the J call TRBJ2-1; D not resolved. DNA of the CDR3: TGTGCCAGCTGGGGAAGGAATGAGCAGTTCTTC. Its protein product is CASWGRNEQFF.